This T cell receptor (beta chain) is drawn from a study of regulatory T cells in long-lasting Graves disease. Study summary: Graves' cases, newly diagnosed, had used antithyroid drugs under 3 months.

Germline assignment: CDR1 KGHDR and CDR2 SFDVKD. V was cut by 3 bases and J by 4 bases, with 11 bases left in between. The CDR3 loop spans 14 amino acids. As for time point: newly diagnosed GD, antithyroid drugs for less than 3 months. The TCR library used RNA extracted from PBMCs. In this cohort, patients came from an endocrinology department located in Xi'an, China. The peripheral blood volume drawn was about 10 milliliters, and it was collected into EDTA tubes. Study-level results: It is possible that accuracy was reduced by the small size of the sample.

Building the TCR beta libraries relied on iRepertoire HTBI primers, and CDR3 regions underwent Arm-PCR. TCRdb itself ran the multiplex PCR reads through MiXCR, one entry per CDR3 protein. The sample has roughly 220,000 distinct CDR3 sequences; around 18% are singletons. In its sample, this clonotype was seen many times. What it recognizes is unknown. The source is a female donor with Graves disease. The material sequenced was peripheral blood mononuclear cells (PBMCs), taken at new diagnosis, from a patient treated with antithyroid drugs. The gene calls are TRBV24-1 and TRBJ2-5, with a weak D call TRBD2 (6 bases). The CDR3 is CATSDQSGGETQYF. The CDR3 nucleotides are TGTGCCACCAGTGATCAGTCCGGGGGAGAGACCCAGTACTTC.